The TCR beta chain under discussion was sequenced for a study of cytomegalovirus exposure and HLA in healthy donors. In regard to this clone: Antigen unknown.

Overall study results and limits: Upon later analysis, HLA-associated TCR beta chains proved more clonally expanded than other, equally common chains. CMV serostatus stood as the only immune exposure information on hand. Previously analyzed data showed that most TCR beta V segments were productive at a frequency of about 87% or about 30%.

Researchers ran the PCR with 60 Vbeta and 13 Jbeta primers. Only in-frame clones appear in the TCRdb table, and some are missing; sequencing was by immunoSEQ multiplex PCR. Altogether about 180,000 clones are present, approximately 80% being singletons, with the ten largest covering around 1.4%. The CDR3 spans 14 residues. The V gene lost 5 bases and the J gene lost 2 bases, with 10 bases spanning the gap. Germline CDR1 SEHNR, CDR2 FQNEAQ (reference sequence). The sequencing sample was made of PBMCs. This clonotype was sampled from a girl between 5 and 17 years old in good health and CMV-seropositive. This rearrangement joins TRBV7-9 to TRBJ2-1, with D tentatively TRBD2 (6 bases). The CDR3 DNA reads TGTGCCAGCAGCCTGACTAGTGCCTACAATGAGCAGTTCTTC. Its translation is CASSLTSAYNEQFF.